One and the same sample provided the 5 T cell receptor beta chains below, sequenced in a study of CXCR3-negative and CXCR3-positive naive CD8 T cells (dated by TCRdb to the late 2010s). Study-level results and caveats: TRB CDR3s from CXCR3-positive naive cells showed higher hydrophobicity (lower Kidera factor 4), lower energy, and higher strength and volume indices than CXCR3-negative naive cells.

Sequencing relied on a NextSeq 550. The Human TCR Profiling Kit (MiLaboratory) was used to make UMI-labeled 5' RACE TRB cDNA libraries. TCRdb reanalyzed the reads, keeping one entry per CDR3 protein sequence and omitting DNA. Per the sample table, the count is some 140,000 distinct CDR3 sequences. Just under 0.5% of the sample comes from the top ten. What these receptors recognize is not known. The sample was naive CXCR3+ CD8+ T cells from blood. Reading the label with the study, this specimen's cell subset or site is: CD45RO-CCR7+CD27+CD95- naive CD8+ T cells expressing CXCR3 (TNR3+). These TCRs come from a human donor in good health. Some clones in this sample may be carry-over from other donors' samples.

Here the CDR3 reads CASSADGNTEAFF. V is TRBV28 and J is TRBJ1-1. CDR3 length equals 13 residues. CDR1 MDHEN and CDR2 SYDVKM come from the germline V gene.

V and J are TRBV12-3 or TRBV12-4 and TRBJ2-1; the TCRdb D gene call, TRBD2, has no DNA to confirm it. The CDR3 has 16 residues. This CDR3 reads CASSTLAPSSYNEQFF.

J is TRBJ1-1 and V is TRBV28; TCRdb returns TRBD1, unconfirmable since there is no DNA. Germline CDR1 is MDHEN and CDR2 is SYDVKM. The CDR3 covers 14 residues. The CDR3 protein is CASSTQGLDTEAFF.

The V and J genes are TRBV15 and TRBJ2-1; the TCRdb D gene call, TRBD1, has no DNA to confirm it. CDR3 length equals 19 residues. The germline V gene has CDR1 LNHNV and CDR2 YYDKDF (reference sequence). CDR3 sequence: CATSRDGGGDPMGYNEQFF. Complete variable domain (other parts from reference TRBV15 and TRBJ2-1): DAMVIQNPRYQVTQFGKPVTLSCSQTLNHNVMYWYQQKSSQAPKLLFHYYDKDFNNEADTPDNFQSRRPNTSFCFLDIRSPGLGDTAMYLCATSRDGGGDPMGYNEQFFGPGTRLTVL.

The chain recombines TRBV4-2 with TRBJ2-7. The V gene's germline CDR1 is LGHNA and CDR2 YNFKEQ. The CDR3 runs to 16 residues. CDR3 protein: CASSQDLVVSSYEQYF.